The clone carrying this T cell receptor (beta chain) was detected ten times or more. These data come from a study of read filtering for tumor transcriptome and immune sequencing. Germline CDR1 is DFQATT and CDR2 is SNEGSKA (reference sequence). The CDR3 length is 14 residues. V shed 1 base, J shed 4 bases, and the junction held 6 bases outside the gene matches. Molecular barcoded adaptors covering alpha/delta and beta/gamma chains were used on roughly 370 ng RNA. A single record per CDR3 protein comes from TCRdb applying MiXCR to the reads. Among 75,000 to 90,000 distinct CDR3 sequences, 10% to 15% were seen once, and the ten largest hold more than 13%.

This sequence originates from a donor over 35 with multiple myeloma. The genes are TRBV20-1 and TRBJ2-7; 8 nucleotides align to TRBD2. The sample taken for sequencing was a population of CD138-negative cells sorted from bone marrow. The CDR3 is CSARVQLAAYEQYF. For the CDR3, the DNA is TGCAGTGCTAGAGTGCAACTAGCGGCGTACGAGCAGTACTTC.